This T cell receptor (beta chain) was captured in a study of preoperative IRX-2 immunotherapy in early breast cancer. The method was immunoSEQ multiplex PCR; TCRdb's version includes in-frame clones alone and lacks a portion of them. Of about 8,000 clones in the sample, 65% to 85% were seen once. The V gene's germline CDR1 is SGHVS and CDR2 FNYEAQ. V shed 5 bases and J shed 4 bases, with 13 bases lying between them. The CDR3 contains 14 residues. Indicated treatment: preoperative locoregional IRX-2 cytokine immunotherapy. The chain carries TRBV7-6 and TRBJ2-3, with D tentatively TRBD1 (5 bases). This specimen consisted of tumor tissue, obtained after IRX-2 immunotherapy. The TCR originated in a human donor with breast cancer. This chain's CDR3 is CASSPWGRADTQYF. Written as DNA, the CDR3 is TGTGCCAGCAGCCCCTGGGGCCGGGCAGATACGCAGTATTTT.